This T cell receptor (beta chain) was observed in a study of blood T cell repertoires in COVID-19. Looking at the study overall: Sites across the United States, Italy and Spain contributed samples from acute and convalescent COVID-19. Sample material is recorded as cDNA or gDNA derived from T cells, B-cell-depleted T cells, or PBMCs.

In the source study's methods: The assay estimated nucleated cells by amplifying reference gene primers. The method was immunoSEQ multiplex PCR; TCRdb's version includes in-frame clones alone and lacks a portion of them. V and J calls plus clone size are reproduced from that table; the DNA served to infer D and trimming. The table records under 95,000 clones, under 85% of them present only once. Material for sequencing was peripheral blood. This receptor was obtained from a man aged 70-80 years with acute or convalescent COVID-19.

DNA for the CDR3: TGTGCCAGCAGTCCTGATAATTCACCCCTCCACTTT. Translated, it gives CASSPDNSPLHF. This chain uses TRBV25-1 with TRBJ1-6; no definite D call. V lost 5 bases to trimming and J lost 5 bases, with 4 bases between them. The germline V gene has CDR1 MGHDK and CDR2 SYGVNS. CDR3 length equals 12 residues.